The 13 T cell receptor beta chains reported below all come from one sample, sequenced in a study of tissue T cells after allogeneic stem cell transplantation. Some clones are missing from TCRdb's copy, which holds only in-frame ones; the method was immunoSEQ multiplex PCR. Among almost 5,500 clones listed, 49% were seen once. As for time point: mouse harvest day 7 after allogeneic transplant. Each mouse received 10^7 T-cell-depleted marrow cells plus 10^6 splenic CD5+ T cells by tail vein. Sequenced material: gut tissue. All receptors derive from a female BALB/c mouse given C57BL/6 T cells with graft-versus-host disease after an allogeneic hematopoietic cell transplant.

The count of this clone is one. Here the gene names and germline are mouse. The CDR3 goes on 1 residue after the read ends, and that part is filled in from the germline J gene. This chain links TRBV26 with TRBJ2-4, with TRBD2 as a possible D gene (6 bases). Trimming stripped 2 bases from V and 7 bases from J, with 7 bases between. CDR1 is KGHPV and CDR2 is FQNQEV in the germline V gene (reference sequence). The CDR3 runs 12 residues. The CDR3 bases that were read are TGTGCCAGCAGTCTGGACTGGTACACCTTGTAC. It specifies CASSLDWYTLY. The full CDR3 protein is CASSLDWYTLYF. The full variable domain, in which reference TRBV26 and TRBJ2-4 provide the parts outside the CDR3, is NSKVIQTPRYLVKGQGQKAKMRCIPEKGHPVVFWYQQNKNNEFKFLINFQNQEVLQQIDMTEKRFSAECPSNSPCSLEIQSSEAGDSALYLCASSLDWYTLYFGAGTRLSVL.

A remark on this clone: Gene labels here are mouse ones. The read ends 1 residue shy of where the CDR3 ends; the end is completed using the germline J gene. The V gene is TRBV13-3, the J gene TRBJ1-3; the D is unclear. Germline CDR1 and CDR2: NNHDY and SYVADS. V lost 3 bases and J 0 bases, leaving 7 bases between the germline ends. This CDR3 is 14 amino acids long. The covered CDR3 bases are TGTGCCAGCAGTGGAGTAGTTTCTGGAAATACGCTCTAT. Protein product: CASSGVVSGNTLY. The entire CDR3 protein is CASSGVVSGNTLYF.

This clone came up a few times. The germline and genes are mouse ones. The observed sequence ends 1 residue before the CDR3 terminus, with the missing tail filled in from the germline J gene. The V and J genes are TRBV16 and TRBJ1-3; D remains unclear. Germline CDR1 is SGHSA and CDR2 is FRNQAP. Trimming cost V 3 bases and J 0 bases, with 9 bases left between them. CDR3 size: 15 residues. The CDR3 protein is CASSLATYSGNTLYF. Incomplete CDR3 DNA: TGTGCAAGCAGCTTGGCGACATATTCTGGAAATACGCTCTAT.

This clone was counted between two and nine times. The gene names here belong to mouse. Read sequence stops 1 residue before the CDR3 end, and the germline J gene provides the missing end. The rearrangement uses TRBV26 and TRBJ2-7, with 9 bases identical to TRBD1. V lost 2 bases to trimming and J lost 7 bases; unmatched junction nucleotides: 3. The CDR3 is 13 amino acids. The germline V gene encodes CDR1 KGHPV and CDR2 FQNQEV (reference sequence). The CDR3 DNA, read in part, is TGTGCCAGCAGTCTGGGGACAGGGAGGGAACAGTAC. This sequence encodes CASSLGTGREQY. The entire CDR3 reads CASSLGTGREQYF.

A note on this clone: Genes and germline are mouse. The DNA ends 1 residue before the CDR3 does, and the rest of the CDR3 is filled in from the germline J gene. The chain is built from TRBV12-1 and TRBJ2-7; D gene unclear. Looked up from germline, CDR1 is SGHSN and CDR2 is HYEKVE. This CDR3 has 13 amino acids. Trimming took 4 bases from V and 0 from J, leaving 9 bases between them. The part of the CDR3 DNA that was read is TGTGCCAGCTCGCGACAAATCTCCTATGAACAGTAC. Translating gives CASSRQISYEQY. The full-length CDR3 reads as CASSRQISYEQYF.

In regard to this clone: Any gene name here is a mouse gene name. Coverage ceases 1 residue before the CDR3 finishes, and the germline J gene fills in the end. The rearrangement links TRBV26 to TRBJ2-5; no clear D. The CDR3 covers 14 residues. The germline V gene encodes CDR1 KGHPV and CDR2 FQNQEV (reference sequence). Trimming took off 1 base at V and 0 bases at J, with 5 bases between the two ends. The sequenced part of the CDR3 DNA is TGTGCCAGCAGTCTGTACATTAACCAAGACACCCAGTAC. Its translation: CASSLYINQDTQY. The complete CDR3 reads CASSLYINQDTQYF.

About this clone itself: Each gene name is a mouse one. The observed sequence ends 1 residue before the CDR3 terminus, with the missing tail filled in from the germline J gene. The rearrangement links TRBV13-2 to TRBJ1-4; D is unclear. CDR1 and CDR2 from the germline V gene are NNHNN and SYGAGS (reference sequence). The ends were cut back, 0 bases at V and 3 bases at J, with 6 bases in the middle. There are 14 residues in the CDR3. CDR3 sequence: CASGDASANERLFF. Incomplete CDR3 DNA: TGTGCCAGCGGTGATGCTTCAGCCAACGAAAGATTATTT.

A word on this clone: The gene symbols are mouse symbols. The sequenced fragment ends 1 residue before the CDR3 boundary, so the rest is inferred from the germline J gene. The gene calls are TRBV13-2 and TRBJ2-2, with 11 nucleotides matching TRBD2. V was clipped by 3 bases and J by 6 bases; unmatched bases: 4. This CDR3 has 15 residues. Germline CDR1 reads NNHNN; CDR2 reads SYGAGS (reference sequence). CDR3 protein: CASGVLTGGAGQLYF. The sequenced part of the CDR3 DNA is TGTGCCAGCGGTGTCTTGACTGGGGGGGCCGGGCAGCTCTAC.

A note on this clone: Genes and germline come from the mouse. The CDR3 is cut off 1 residue early in the read; its end comes from the germline J gene. The chain recombines TRBV29 with TRBJ2-1, with a weak D call TRBD1 (5 bases). The ends were cut back, 7 bases at V and 0 bases at J, with 7 bases in the middle. There are 13 residues in the CDR3. Germline-derived CDR1 and CDR2 are MSHET and SYDVDS. CDR3 in amino acids: CASKTVNYAEQFF. CDR3 bases read: TGTGCTAGCAAGACAGTTAACTATGCTGAGCAGTTC.

This clone turned up a few times. Here the gene names and germline are mouse. The CDR3 bases that were read are TGTGCCAGCAGTTTGACTGGGAACTATGCTGAGCAGTTC. Translated, it gives CASSLTGNYAEQF. The CDR3 reads in full as CASSLTGNYAEQFF. The rearrangement uses TRBV15 and TRBJ2-1; 7 bases agree with TRBD2. The read falls 1 residue short of the CDR3 end, and the missing part is taken from the germline J gene. Trimming took 3 bases from V and 1 from J; bases not matched to a gene: 0. This CDR3 is built from 14 residues. Germline V gene sequence: CDR1 SGHND, CDR2 FRSKSL.

The sample holds one count of this clone. Mouse germline and gene names are used. The sequence runs out 1 residue before the end of the CDR3; the remainder is reconstructed from the germline J gene. The chain has TRBV26 and TRBJ2-1; no reliable D call. The germline V gene encodes CDR1 KGHPV and CDR2 FQNQEV (reference sequence). V was trimmed by 3 bases and J by 0 bases, leaving 3 bases between them. This CDR3 region has 13 residues. The CDR3 DNA, read in part, is TGTGCCAGCAGTCTCGCTAACTATGCTGAGCAGTTC. Translation gives CASSLANYAEQF. The whole CDR3 protein is CASSLANYAEQFF.

Concerning this clone itself: Germline and genes here are mouse. The read ends 1 residue early relative to the CDR3; the germline J gene fills the gap. The gene calls are TRBV1 and TRBJ2-3, with 7 positions matching TRBD1. The CDR3 length is 14 residues. Germline values: CDR1 NSQYPW, CDR2 LRSPGD (reference sequence). Unmatched junction bases numbered 3, after V lost 4 bases and J lost 2 bases. The sequenced CDR3 bases are TGCACCTGCAGTGTCGACAGGGTTGCAGAAACGCTGTAT. Its protein product is CTCSVDRVAETLY. The complete CDR3 protein is CTCSVDRVAETLYF.

This clone is categorized as medium-sized. Genes and germline come from the mouse. The read stops 1 residue short of the end of the CDR3; the missing end is completed from the germline J gene. V gene TRBV4 combines with J gene TRBJ2-7, with 12 positions matching TRBD2. V was pared by 4 bases and J by 4 bases, with 5 bases of the junction left unmatched. Germline lookup yields CDR1 LGHDT and CDR2 YNNKQL (reference sequence). This CDR3 is built from 15 residues. This chain's CDR3 is CASSSRLGGLYEQYF. The DNA read from the CDR3 is TGTGCCAGCAGCTCCCGACTGGGGGGGCTATATGAACAGTAC.